The rows below give T cell receptor beta chains drawn from one sample of a study of CD39 and CD103 CD8 tumor-infiltrating T cells. TCRdb's table, derived via immunoSEQ multiplex PCR, lists solely in-frame clones and lacks some. This table holds more than 15,000 clones, 85% to 95% found once. Sequenced input: CD8+ T cells sorted from blood. The receptor source for this set is a human donor with head and neck squamous cell carcinoma. Each CDR3 is given with its conserved first and last residue. Fields, in order: V gene, D gene, clone size, J gene, CDR3 protein, CDR3 DNA. D genes are given only for firm matches. Clone size is given for some rows only: seen once, a few or many times, or a class if the clone is expanded.

TRBV19	.	.	TRBJ1-5	CASNGGMGNQPQHF	TGTGCCAGTAATGGTGGCATGGGCAATCAGCCCCAGCATTTT
TRBV19	TRBD2	.	TRBJ2-1	CASSMGRGGYNEQFF	TGTGCCAGTAGTATGGGGCGGGGGGGATACAATGAGCAGTTCTTC
TRBV19	.	.	TRBJ1-1	CASSIAGGYEAFF	TGTGCCAGTAGTATAGCTGGAGGGTATGAAGCTTTCTTT
TRBV9	.	.	TRBJ2-1	CASSVGYRTYYNEQFF	TGTGCCAGCAGCGTAGGTTACAGGACATATTACAATGAGCAGTTCTTC
TRBV7-3	.	.	TRBJ1-1	CASSQTGGINTEAFF	TGTGCCAGCAGCCAAACGGGAGGGATCAACACTGAAGCTTTCTTT
TRBV7-9	.	few	TRBJ1-1	CASSQPGQLNTEAFF	TGTGCCAGCAGCCAACCTGGACAGTTGAACACTGAAGCTTTCTTT
TRBV7-9	.	.	TRBJ2-1	CASSDPGPTEQFF	TGTGCCAGCAGCGACCCCGGACCAACTGAGCAGTTCTTC
TRBV7-9	.	once	TRBJ1-2	CASSLVSGGRSFYGYTF	TGTGCCAGCAGCTTAGTATCGGGGGGACGGAGCTTCTATGGCTACACCTTC
TRBV11-2	.	few	TRBJ1-1	CASSLNQGDTEAFF	TGTGCCAGCAGCTTAAATCAAGGGGACACTGAAGCTTTCTTT
TRBV30	TRBD1	.	TRBJ2-1	CAGDRVNYNEQFF	TGTGCCGGGGACAGGGTGAACTACAATGAGCAGTTCTTC
TRBV7-9	.	.	TRBJ2-5	CASSHQETQYF	TGTGCCAGCAGCCACCAAGAGACCCAGTACTTC